Listed below are T cell receptor beta chains from one sample, sequenced in a study of blood T cells in healthy people across ages. TCRdb independently ran MiXCR on the 5' RACE reads; one entry per CDR3 protein. The sample lists some 760,000 distinct CDR3 sequences, 20% to 25% occurring once. These data also formed part of another study, on T cells of mothers and their children.

Sequencing was carried out using blood. These receptors were taken from a boy younger than 18 in good health. CDR3s include the opening cysteine and the closing phenylalanine or tryptophan.

TRBJ2-7	TRBV3-1	CASSDTPGLARYEQYF
TRBJ1-2	TRBV29-1	CSVESSERGQPVF
TRBJ2-5	TRBV5-1	CASSLGSTGGGETQYF
-	TRBV27	CASRINDLYYEQYF
TRBJ2-7	TRBV6-5	CASSYSDGLAPGDEQYF
TRBJ1-5	TRBV7-8	CATGTGTQPQHF
TRBJ2-2	TRBV27	CASSLSLGRSGELFF
TRBJ2-5	TRBV20-1	CSARAARVPQETQYF
TRBJ2-7	TRBV6-5	CASSNGQVGGGQYF
TRBJ2-1	TRBV12-3/TRBV12-4	CASSLEGGDYNEQFF
TRBJ2-5	TRBV28	CASSLRVGTTYQETQYF
TRBJ2-5	TRBV7-9	CASSLVVKQETQYF
TRBJ1-2	TRBV29-1	CSVPGQGARGYGYTF
TRBJ2-5	TRBV9	CASSARGQKQETQYF
TRBJ2-5	TRBV7-9	CASSTEGQRAYEQYF